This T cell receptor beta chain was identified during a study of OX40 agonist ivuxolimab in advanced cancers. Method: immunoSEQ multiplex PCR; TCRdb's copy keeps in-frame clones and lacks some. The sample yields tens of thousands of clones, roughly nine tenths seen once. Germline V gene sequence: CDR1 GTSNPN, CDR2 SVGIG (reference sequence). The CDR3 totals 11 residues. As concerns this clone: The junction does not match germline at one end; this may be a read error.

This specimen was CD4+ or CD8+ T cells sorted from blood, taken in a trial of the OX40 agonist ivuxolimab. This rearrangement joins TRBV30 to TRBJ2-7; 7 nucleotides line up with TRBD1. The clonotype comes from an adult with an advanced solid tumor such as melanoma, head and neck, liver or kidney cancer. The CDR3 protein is CAWSNRDSVSF. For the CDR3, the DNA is TGTGCCTGGTCGAACCGGGACAGCGTTTCCTTC.